This passage covers 10 T cell receptor beta chains from one sample sequenced in a study of T cells in Graves' hyperthyroidism and ophthalmopathy. Regions amplified from RNA transcripts were the TCR beta CDR3 regions. A set of HTBI primers served as the primers for a first-round RT-PCR of the TCR CDR3. Via MiXCR, TCRdb re-called the multiplex PCR reads, giving one row per CDR3 protein. The sample lists 450,000 to 650,000 distinct CDR3 sequences; 20% to 25% were seen once. Sequencing input: blood. The source is a man younger than 35 with Graves' hyperthyroidism.

The sample holds many counts of this clonotype. The chain carries TRBV5-4 and TRBJ1-2; TRBD1 is a possible D gene (6 bases). V was shortened by 3 bases and J by 6 bases, with 15 bases between the two germline ends. In germline, CDR1 is SGHNT, CDR2 YYREEE (reference sequence). The CDR3 contains 14 residues. The CDR3 nucleotides are TGTGCCAGCAGCTGGATGGGGGGGGCCGATGGCTACACCTTC. It is translated as CASSWMGGADGYTF.

This clonotype has at least ten counts. The V call is TRBV12-3 or TRBV12-4, the J call TRBJ2-2, with 13 bases that match TRBD2. J lost 1 base, V lost 5 bases, and 4 bases had no gene match. The CDR3 sequence is 17 residues long. The CDR3 DNA follows: TGTGCCAGCAGTGAAACTAGCGGGGGGGGGAACACCGGGGAGCTGTTTTTT. Protein product: CASSETSGGGNTGELFF.

The sample holds many counts of this clonotype. The J gene is TRBJ1-1, the V gene TRBV6-5; D not resolved. Trimming shortened V by 3 bases and J by 1 base, and 12 bases separated the two germline ends. The CDR3 spans 15 residues. Germline lookup yields CDR1 MNHEY and CDR2 SVGAGI. CDR3: CASSYRENPNTEAFF. The CDR3, as DNA: TGTGCCAGCAGTTATAGGGAGAACCCGAACACTGAAGCTTTCTTT.

This clonotype came up many times. The chain links TRBV7-9 to TRBJ1-2, with a possible D match to TRBD1 (6 bases). The V gene's germline CDR1 is SEHNR and CDR2 FQNEAQ (reference sequence). V was cut by 5 bases and J by 2 bases, with 15 bases left in between. The CDR3 has 15 residues. As DNA, the CDR3 is TGTGCCAGCAGCCAGATTGAGACAGGCAACTATGGCTACACCTTC. Encoded protein: CASSQIETGNYGYTF.

This clonotype has more than one count but fewer than ten. V gene TRBV4-1 combines with J gene TRBJ2-2, with TRBD2 matching over 8 bases. Per the germline V gene, CDR1 is MGHRA and CDR2 is YSYEKL. This CDR3 is built from 16 residues. V was clipped by 1 base and J by 0 bases; unmatched bases: 1. Here the CDR3 DNA reads TGCGCCAGCAGCCAAGGGGGACTAGCGAACACCGGGGAGCTGTTTTTT. Its translation is CASSQGGLANTGELFF.

The sample holds many counts of this clonotype. V is TRBV7-8 and J is TRBJ1-1; D unresolved. V was cut by 4 bases and J by 5 bases, with 26 bases left in between. This CDR3 is 18 amino acids long. From germline, CDR1 is SGHVS and CDR2 FQNEAQ. The chain's CDR3 is CASSSDRLLSRAITEAFF. CDR3 bases: TGTGCCAGCAGCTCCGACCGTCTCCTCTCTAGAGCTATAACTGAAGCTTTCTTT.

The sample holds many counts of this clonotype. This chain links TRBV6-5 with TRBJ1-2; the D is unclear. Trimming took off 8 bases at V and 6 bases at J, with 10 bases between the two ends. From germline, CDR1 is MNHEY and CDR2 SVGAGI. The CDR3 spans 11 residues. CDR3 nucleotide sequence: TGTGCCAGCGGCAACGGGGATGGCTACACCTTC. It specifies CASGNGDGYTF.

This clonotype has at least ten counts. The chain links TRBV2 to TRBJ2-2; D uncertain. The length of the CDR3 is 12 residues. V shed 10 bases and J shed 6 bases, with 12 bases lying between them. Per germline, CDR1 SNHLY and CDR2 FYNNEI. This CDR3 reads CATEVLPGELFF. The CDR3 coding sequence is TGTGCCACCGAGGTTCTCCCCGGGGAGCTGTTTTTT.

This clonotype appeared many times. The rearrangement links TRBV29-1 to TRBJ1-3; D remains unclear. Trimming cost V 4 bases and J 3 bases, with 4 bases left between them. The CDR3 consists of 11 residues. Germline CDR1 SQVTM, CDR2 ANQGSEA. The CDR3 sequence: CSVVSGNTIYF. The CDR3 DNA reads as TGCAGCGTTGTCAGTGGAAACACCATATATTTT.

This clonotype was picked up a small number of times. The chain carries TRBV3-1 and TRBJ1-5; D unclear. CDR3 length: 13 residues. Germline CDR1 is LGHDT and CDR2 is YNNKEL (reference sequence). Trimming left V 2 bases short and J 9 bases short, with 11 bases between. As DNA, the CDR3 is TGTGCCAGCAGCCAAAGCCCTTTTGGGCCCCAGCATTTT. It translates to CASSQSPFGPQHF.